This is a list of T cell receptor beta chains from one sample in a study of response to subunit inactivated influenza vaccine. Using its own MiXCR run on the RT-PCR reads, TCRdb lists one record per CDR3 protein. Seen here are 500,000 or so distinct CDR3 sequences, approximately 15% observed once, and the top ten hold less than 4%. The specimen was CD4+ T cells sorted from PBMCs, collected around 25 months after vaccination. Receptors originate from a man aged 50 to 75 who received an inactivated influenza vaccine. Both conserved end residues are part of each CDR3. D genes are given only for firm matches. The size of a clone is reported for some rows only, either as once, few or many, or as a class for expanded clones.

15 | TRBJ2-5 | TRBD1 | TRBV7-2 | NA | TGTGCCAGCAGCCTTAGACAGGGCCAGGGGGAGACCCAGTACTTC | CASSLRQGQGETQYF
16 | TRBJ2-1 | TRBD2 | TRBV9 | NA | TGTGCCAGCAGCGTAGGCGGGACTAGCGGCCACAATGAGCAGTTCTTC | CASSVGGTSGHNEQFF
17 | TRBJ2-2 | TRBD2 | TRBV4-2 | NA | TGTGCCAGCAGCCAAGTCGGTCTAGCGGCGAACACCGGGGAGCTGTTTTTT | CASSQVGLAANTGELFF
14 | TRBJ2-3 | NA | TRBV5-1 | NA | TGCGCCAGCAGCGTGGGGACTCTAGCCGATACGCAGTATTTT | CASSVGTLADTQYF
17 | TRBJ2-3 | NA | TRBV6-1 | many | TGTGCCAGCAGTCTCCGGGCCTTAAGTACTAGCACAGATACGCAGTATTTT | CASSLRALSTSTDTQYF
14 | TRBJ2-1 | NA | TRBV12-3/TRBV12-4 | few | TGTGCCAGCAAAGACAGCCAATCTTACAATGAGCAGTTCTTC | CASKDSQSYNEQFF
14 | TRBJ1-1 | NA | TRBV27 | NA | TGTGCCAGCAGTTTAGGAGCCAAGAACACTGAAGCTTTCTTT | CASSLGAKNTEAFF
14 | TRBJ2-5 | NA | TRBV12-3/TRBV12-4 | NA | TGTGCCAGCAGTTTAGGTTGGGAGGCGGAGACCCAGTACTTC | CASSLGWEAETQYF
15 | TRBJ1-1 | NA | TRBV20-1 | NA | TGCAGTGCTAGACCTACAGGGTGGATGAACACTGAAGCTTTCTTT | CSARPTGWMNTEAFF
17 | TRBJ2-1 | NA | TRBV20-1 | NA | TGCAGTGCTAGAGTAGGATGGTCGGGGGGCGTAAACTCTGAGCAGTTCTTC | CSARVGWSGGVNSEQFF
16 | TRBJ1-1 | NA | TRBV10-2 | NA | TGCGCCAGCAGTGATAGAGGGGGGGGCGGTGCGACTGAAGCTTTCTTT | CASSDRGGGGATEAFF
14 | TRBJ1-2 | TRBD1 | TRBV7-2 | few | TGTGCCAGCACCCGGACAGGGAGGGGGGGAGGCTACACCTTC | CASTRTGRGGGYTF
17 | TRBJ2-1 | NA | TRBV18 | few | TGTGCCAGCTCACCCCCGTTAAAGTCCCTCTCCTACAATGAGCAGTTCTTC | CASSPPLKSLSYNEQFF
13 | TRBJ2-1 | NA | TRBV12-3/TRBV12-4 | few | TGTGCCAGCAGTCGGACTATCAACAATGAGCAGTTCTTC | CASSRTINNEQFF
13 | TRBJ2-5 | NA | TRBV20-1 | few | TGCAGTGCTAGAGTGAGCAGGGTTGAGACCCAGTACTTC | CSARVSRVETQYF
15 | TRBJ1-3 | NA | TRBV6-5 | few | TGTGCCAGCAGTTACGGGTACTACCAAGGAAACACCATATATTTT | CASSYGYYQGNTIYF
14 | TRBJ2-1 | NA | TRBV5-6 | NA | TGTGCCAGCAGCTCCCCGGGAAGATCCTATGAGCAGTTCTTC | CASSSPGRSYEQFF
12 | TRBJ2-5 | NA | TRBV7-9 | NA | TGTGCCGCTGCACACGATCAAGAGACCCAGTACTTC | CAAAHDQETQYF
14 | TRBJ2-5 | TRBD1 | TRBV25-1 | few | TGTGCCAGCACTGAGACAGGGTGGGGAGAGACCCAGTACTTC | CASTETGWGETQYF
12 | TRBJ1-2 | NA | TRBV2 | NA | TGTGCCAGCAGTGAATGGGACTATGGCTACACCTTC | CASSEWDYGYTF
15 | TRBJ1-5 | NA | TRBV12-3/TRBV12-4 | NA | TGTGCCAGCAGTTTCCAAGACACTTACCATCAGCCCCAGCATTTT | CASSFQDTYHQPQHF
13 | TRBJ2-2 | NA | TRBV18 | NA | TGTGCCAGCTCACCACCACACACCGGGGAGCTGTTTTTT | CASSPPHTGELFF
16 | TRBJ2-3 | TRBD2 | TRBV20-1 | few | TGCAGTGCCATGACCGGGACTAGCGTGTCCACAGATACGCAGTATTTT | CSAMTGTSVSTDTQYF
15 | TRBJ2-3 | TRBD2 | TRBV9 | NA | TGTGCCAGCAGCGTAGCAGCGGGAGGGACAGATACGCAGTATTTT | CASSVAAGGTDTQYF
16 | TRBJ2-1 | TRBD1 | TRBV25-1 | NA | TGTGCCAGCAGTGATCTTCAGGGACAGAGATACAATGAGCAGTTCTTC | CASSDLQGQRYNEQFF
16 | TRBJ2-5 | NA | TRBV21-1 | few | TGTGCCAGCAGCAAATTCCCTCATCTAAACCAAGAGACCCAGTACTTC | CASSKFPHLNQETQYF
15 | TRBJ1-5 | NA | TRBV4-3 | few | TGCGCCAGCAGCCAAGGGGTTAGCTCCAATCAGCCCCAGCATTTT | CASSQGVSSNQPQHF
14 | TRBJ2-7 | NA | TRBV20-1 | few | TGCAGTGCTACCAGGCCACGGTGGGGCTACGAGCAGTACTTC | CSATRPRWGYEQYF
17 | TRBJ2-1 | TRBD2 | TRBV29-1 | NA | TGCAGCGTTGGCGAGGGTAGCGGGAGTTTGACCTACAATGAGCAGTTCTTC | CSVGEGSGSLTYNEQFF
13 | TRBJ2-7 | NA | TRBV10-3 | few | TGTGCCATCAGTGGCCCAGCTGGGGGCGAGCAGTACTTC | CAISGPAGGEQYF
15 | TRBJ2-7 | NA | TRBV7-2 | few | TGTGCCAGCAGCTTAGGGGTTGGATCTTTAGGAGAGCAGTACTTC | CASSLGVGSLGEQYF
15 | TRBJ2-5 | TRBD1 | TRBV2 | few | TGTGCCAGCAGTGAAGCGGGGACAGTACGAGAGACCCAGTACTTC | CASSEAGTVRETQYF
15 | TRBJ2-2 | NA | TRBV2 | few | TGTGCCAGCACCGGGCGGGCAGCGAACACCGGGGAGCTGTTTTTT | CASTGRAANTGELFF
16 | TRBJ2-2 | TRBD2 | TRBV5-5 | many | TGTGCCAGCAGCTCGGGACTAGCGGCGAACACCGGGGAGCTGTTTTTT | CASSSGLAANTGELFF
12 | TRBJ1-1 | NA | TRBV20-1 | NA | TGCAGTGCTAGTCAAGGGTCCACTGAAGCTTTCTTT | CSASQGSTEAFF
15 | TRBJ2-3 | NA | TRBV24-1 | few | TGTGCCACCAGTGATCCGGGCGGGATTGAGGATACGCAGTATTTT | CATSDPGGIEDTQYF
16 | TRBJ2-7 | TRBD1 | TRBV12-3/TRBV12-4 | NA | TGTGCCAGCAGTCAACTCCGGGACAGGGGGGCCTACGAGCAGTACTTC | CASSQLRDRGAYEQYF